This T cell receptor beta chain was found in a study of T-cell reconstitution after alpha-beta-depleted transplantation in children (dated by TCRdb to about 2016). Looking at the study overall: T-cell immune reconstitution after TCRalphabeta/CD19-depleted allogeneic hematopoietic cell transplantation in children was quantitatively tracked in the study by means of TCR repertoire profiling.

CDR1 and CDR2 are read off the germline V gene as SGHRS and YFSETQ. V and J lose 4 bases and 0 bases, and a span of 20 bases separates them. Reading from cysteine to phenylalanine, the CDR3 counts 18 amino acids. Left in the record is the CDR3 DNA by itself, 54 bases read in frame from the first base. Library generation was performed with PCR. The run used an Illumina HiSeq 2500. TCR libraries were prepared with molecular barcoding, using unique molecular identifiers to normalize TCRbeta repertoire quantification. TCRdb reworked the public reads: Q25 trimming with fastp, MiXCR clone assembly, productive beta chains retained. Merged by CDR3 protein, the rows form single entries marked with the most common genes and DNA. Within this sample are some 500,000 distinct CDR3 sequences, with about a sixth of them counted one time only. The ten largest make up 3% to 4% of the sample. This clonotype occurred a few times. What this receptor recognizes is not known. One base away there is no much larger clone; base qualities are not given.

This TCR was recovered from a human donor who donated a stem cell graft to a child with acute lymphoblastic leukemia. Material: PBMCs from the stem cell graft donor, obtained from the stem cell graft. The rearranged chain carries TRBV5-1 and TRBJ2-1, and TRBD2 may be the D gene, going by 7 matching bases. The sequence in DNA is TGCGCCAGCAGCAGTTGGGGGGGGGACACCAGCTCCTACAATGAGCAGTTCTTC. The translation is CASSSWGGDTSSYNEQFF.